This T cell receptor beta chain emerged from a study of CXCR3-negative and CXCR3-positive naive CD8 T cells. Study at large: Roughly 1.5 +/- 0.3 million TRB reads came from each library, giving some 150 million in total. Study-wide results and limits: Naive subsets were similarly diverse, while memory CD8+ repertoires were much less diverse. Higher TRB CDR3 hydrophobicity marked CXCR3-positive naive cells relative to CXCR3-negative naive cells.

CDR3 length: 14 residues. Germline CDR1 is SGHTA and CDR2 is FQGNSA. Notes on this clonotype: Its target is not known.

UMI-labeled TRB cDNA libraries were prepared by 5' RACE. TCRdb re-called the 5' RACE reads and gives one entry per CDR3 protein, without DNA. The sample totals around 140,000 distinct CDR3 sequences. The sequenced sample was naive CXCR3+ CD8+ T cells from blood. Subset defined: CD45RO-CCR7+CD27+CD95- naive CD8+ T cells expressing CXCR3 (TNR3+). The TCR originated in a human donor in good health. Some clones in this sample may be carry-over from other donors' samples. This chain joins TRBV7-2 and TRBJ2-7; TCRdb outputs TRBD1, but without DNA this stays unchecked. The CDR3: CASSLSPGVYEQYF.